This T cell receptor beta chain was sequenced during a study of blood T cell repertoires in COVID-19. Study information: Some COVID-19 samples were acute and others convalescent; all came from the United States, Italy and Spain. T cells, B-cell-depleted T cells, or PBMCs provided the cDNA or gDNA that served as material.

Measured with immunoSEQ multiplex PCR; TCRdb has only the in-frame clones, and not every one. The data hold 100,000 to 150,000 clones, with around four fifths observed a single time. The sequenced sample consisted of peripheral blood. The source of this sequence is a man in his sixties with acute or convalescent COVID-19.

CDR3 sequence reads: CASSPTVAGGLETQYF. The CDR3 DNA reads TGTGCCAGCTCACCGACAGTAGCGGGAGGGCTAGAGACCCAGTACTTC. The V and J genes are TRBV18 and TRBJ2-5, with 11 bases identical to TRBD2. V shed 3 bases, J shed 4 bases, and the junction held 7 bases outside the gene matches. The germline V gene has CDR1 KGHSH and CDR2 LQKENI. This CDR3 has 16 residues.